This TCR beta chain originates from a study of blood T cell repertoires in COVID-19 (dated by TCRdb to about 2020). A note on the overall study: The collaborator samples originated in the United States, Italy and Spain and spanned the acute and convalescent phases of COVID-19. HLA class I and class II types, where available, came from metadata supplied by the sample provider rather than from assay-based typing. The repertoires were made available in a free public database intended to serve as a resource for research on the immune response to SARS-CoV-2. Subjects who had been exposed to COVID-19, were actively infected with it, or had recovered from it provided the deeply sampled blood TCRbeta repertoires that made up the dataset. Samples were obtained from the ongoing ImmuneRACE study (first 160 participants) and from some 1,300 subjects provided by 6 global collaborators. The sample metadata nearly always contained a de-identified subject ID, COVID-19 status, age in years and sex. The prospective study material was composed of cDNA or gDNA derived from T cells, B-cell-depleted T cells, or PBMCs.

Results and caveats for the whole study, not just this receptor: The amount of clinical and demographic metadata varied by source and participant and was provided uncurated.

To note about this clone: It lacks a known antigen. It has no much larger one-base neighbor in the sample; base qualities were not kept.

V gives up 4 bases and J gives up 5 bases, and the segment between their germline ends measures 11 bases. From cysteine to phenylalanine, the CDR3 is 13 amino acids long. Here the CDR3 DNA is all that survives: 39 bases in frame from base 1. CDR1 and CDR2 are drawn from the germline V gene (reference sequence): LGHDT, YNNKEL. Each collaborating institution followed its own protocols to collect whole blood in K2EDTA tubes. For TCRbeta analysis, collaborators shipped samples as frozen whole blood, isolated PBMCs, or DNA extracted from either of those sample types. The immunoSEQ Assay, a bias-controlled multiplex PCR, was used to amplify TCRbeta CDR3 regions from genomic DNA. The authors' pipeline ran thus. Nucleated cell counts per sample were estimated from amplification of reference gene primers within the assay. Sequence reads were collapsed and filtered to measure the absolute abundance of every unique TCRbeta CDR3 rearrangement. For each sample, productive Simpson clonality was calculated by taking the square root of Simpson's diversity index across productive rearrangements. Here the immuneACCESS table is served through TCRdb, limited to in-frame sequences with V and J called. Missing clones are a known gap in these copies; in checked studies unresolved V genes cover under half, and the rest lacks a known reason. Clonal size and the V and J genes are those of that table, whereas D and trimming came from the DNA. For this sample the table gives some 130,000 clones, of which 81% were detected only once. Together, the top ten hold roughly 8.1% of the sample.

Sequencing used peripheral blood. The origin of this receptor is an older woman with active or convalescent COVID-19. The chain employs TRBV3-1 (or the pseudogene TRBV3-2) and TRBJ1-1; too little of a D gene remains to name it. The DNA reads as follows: TGTGCCAGCAGCCGGTTATCGGGAACTGAAGCTTTCTTT. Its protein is CASSRLSGTEAFF.